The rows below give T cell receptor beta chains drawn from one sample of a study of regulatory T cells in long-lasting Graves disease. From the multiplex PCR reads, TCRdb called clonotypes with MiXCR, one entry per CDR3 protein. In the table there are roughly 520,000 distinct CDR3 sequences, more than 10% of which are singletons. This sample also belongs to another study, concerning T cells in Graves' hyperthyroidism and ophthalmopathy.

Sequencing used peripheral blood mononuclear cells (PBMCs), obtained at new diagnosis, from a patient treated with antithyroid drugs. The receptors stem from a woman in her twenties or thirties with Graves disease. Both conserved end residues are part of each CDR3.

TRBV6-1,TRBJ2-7,CASSQGRYYEQYF
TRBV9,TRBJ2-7,CASNRVHEQYF
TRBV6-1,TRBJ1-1,CASRLRQGAMNTEAFF
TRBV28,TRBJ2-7,CASSSYSGRYEQYF
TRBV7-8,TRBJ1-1,CASSFFKSRGEAFF
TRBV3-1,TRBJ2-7,CASSQGAGRERSYEQYF
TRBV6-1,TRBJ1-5,CASSEAQGAVDQPQHF
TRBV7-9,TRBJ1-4,CASSSKGRNEKLFF
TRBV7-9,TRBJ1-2,CASSPAGSSRTSGGYTF
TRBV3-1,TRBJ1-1,CASSRNRATEAFF
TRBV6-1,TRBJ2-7,CASSEGGPIYEQYF
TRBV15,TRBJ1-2,CATSRQDDKTGVHGYTF
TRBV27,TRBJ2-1,CASRPGLAGEGNEQFF
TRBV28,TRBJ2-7,CASSPPEKLYEQYF
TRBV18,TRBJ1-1,CASSLNRGTEAFF
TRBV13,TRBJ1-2,CASSPPVWDRVYGYTF
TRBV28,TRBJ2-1,CASSPQFYRDNEQFF
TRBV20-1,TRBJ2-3,CSARDRVPTNTQYF
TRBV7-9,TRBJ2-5,CASSIDRKTQYF
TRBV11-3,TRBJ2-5,CASSSMGTGYPPTQYF
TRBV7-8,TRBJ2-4,CASSLRYLQYF
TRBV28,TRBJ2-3,CASTPATTSAYTDTQYF
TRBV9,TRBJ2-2,CASSNPTNTGELFF
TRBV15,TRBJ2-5,CATSRDNWGQTQYF
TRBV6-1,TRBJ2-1,CASSADVRDIEQFF
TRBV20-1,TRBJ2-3,CSAITTVGEWGTDTQYF
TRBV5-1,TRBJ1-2,CASSRKQGASNYGYTF
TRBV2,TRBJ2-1,CASHSGPEQFF
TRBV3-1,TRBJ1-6,CASRGQGDNSPPHF
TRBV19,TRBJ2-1,CASSTTNRGNEQFF
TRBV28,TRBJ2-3,CASIQQGFGTDTQYF
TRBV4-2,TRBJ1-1,CASSQDTFPRDTEAFF
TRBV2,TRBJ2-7,CASSKGFMVYEQYF
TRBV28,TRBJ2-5,CASSGTIETQYF
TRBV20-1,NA,CSAATPGLAGERNEQFF
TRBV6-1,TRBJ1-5,CASSGTALGWGQPQHF
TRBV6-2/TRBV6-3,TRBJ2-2,CASIFRGTGELFF
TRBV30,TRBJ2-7,CAWSFPGTLGYEQYF
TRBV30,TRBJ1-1,CAWNGGTTEAFF
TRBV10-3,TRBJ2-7,CAISVGLAGVNEQYF
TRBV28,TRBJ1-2,CASRDRPYGHTF
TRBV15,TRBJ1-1,CATSRIRHPSANTEAFF
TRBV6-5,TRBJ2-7,CASSYGHGGEQYF
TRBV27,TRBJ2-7,CASSPRTSRYYEQYF
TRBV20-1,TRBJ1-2,CSAGPSRQGANYGYTF
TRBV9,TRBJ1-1,CASSVGVQNTEAFF